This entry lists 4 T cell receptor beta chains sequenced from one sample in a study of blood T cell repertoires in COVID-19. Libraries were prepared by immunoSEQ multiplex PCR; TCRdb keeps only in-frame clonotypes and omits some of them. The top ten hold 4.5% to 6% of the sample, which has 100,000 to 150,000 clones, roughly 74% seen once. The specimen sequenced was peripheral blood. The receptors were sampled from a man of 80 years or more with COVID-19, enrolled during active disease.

CDR3 in DNA: TGTGCCGGCCATCCACAGTTGACAGATACGCAGTATTTT. It encodes CAGHPQLTDTQYF. The chain combines TRBV19 with TRBJ2-3; D ambiguous. The CDR3 spans 13 residues. V was trimmed by 11 bases and J by 3 bases, leaving 15 bases between them. Germline CDR1 reads LNHDA; CDR2 reads SQIVND (reference sequence). Full variable domain (remainder filled in from reference TRBV19 and TRBJ2-3): DGGITQSPKYLFRKEGQNVTLSCEQNLNHDAMYWYRQDPGQGLRLIYYSQIVNDFQKGDIAEGYSVSREKKESFPLTVTSAQKNPTAFYLCAGHPQLTDTQYFGPGTRLTVL.

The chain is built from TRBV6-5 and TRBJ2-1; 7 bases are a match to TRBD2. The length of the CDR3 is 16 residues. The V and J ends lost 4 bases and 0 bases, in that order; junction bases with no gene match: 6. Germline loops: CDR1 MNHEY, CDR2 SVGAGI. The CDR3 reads CASSLVAGSSYNEQFF. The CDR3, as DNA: TGTGCCAGCAGTTTGGTAGCGGGTAGCTCCTACAATGAGCAGTTCTTC.

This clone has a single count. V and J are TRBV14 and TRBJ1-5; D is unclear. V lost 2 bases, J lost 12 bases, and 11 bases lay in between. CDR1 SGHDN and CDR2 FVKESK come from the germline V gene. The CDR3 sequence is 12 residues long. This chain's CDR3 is CASSQMGGLQHF. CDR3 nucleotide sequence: TGTGCCAGCAGCCAAATGGGAGGGCTCCAGCATTTT.

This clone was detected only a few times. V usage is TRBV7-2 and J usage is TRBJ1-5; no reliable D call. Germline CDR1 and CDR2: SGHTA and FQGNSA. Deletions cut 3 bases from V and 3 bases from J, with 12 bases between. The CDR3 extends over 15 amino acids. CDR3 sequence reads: CASSFNSITNQPQHF. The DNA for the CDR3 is TGTGCCAGCAGCTTCAACAGTATTACCAATCAGCCCCAGCATTTT.